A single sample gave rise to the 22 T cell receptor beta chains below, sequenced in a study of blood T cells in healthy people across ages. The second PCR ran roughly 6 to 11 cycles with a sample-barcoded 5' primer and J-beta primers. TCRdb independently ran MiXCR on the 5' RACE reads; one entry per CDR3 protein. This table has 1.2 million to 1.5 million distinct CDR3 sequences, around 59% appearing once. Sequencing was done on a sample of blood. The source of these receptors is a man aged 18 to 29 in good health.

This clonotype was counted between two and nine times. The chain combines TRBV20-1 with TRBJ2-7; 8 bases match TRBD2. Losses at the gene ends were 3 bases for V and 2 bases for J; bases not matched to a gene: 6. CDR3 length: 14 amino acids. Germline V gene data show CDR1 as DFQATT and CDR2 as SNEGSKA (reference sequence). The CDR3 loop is CSASSQRGTYEQYF. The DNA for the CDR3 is TGCAGTGCTAGCTCCCAGCGGGGGACCTACGAGCAGTACTTC.

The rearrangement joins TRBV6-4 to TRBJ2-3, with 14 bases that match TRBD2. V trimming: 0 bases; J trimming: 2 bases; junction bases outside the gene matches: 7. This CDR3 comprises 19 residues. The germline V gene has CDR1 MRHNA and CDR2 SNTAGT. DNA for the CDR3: TGTGCCAGCAGTGACTCGACTAGCGGGGGGGCCTACGACACAGATACGCAGTATTTT. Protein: CASSDSTSGGAYDTDTQYF.

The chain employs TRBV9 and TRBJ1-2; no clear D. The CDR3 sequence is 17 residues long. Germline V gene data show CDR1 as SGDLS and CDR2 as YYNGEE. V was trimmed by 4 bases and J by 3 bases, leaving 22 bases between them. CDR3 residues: CASSHALAYGSHYGYTF. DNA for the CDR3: TGTGCCAGCAGCCATGCCTTGGCCTACGGGAGCCACTATGGCTACACCTTC.

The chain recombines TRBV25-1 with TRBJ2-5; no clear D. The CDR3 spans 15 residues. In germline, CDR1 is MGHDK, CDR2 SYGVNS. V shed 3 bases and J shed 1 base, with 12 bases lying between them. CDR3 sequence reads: CASSDVRLAQETQYF. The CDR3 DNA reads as TGTGCCAGCAGTGATGTCCGGTTGGCCCAAGAGACCCAGTACTTC. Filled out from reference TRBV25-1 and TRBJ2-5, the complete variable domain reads EADIYQTPRYLVIGTGKKITLECSQTMGHDKMYWYQQDPGMELHLIHYSYGVNSTEKGDLSSESTVSRIRTEHFPLTLESARPSHTSQYLCASSDVRLAQETQYFGPGTRLLVL.

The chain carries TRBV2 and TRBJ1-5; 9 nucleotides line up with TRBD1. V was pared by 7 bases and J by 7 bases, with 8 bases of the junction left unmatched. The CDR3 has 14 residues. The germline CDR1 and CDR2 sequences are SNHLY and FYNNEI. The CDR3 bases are TGTGCCAGCACCTTAACAGGGGGCAGGCAGCCCCAGCATTTT. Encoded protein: CASTLTGGRQPQHF. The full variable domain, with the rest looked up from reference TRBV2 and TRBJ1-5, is EPEVTQTPSHQVTQMGQEVILRCVPISNHLYFYWYRQILGQKVEFLVSFYNNEISEKSEIFDDQFSVERPDGSNFTLKIRSTKLEDSAMYFCASTLTGGRQPQHFGDGTRLSIL.

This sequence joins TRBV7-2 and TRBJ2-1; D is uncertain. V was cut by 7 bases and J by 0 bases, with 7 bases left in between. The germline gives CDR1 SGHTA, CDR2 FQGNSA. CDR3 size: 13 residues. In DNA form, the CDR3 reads TGTGCCAGCATCGGAAGCTCCTACAATGAGCAGTTCTTC. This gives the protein CASIGSSYNEQFF. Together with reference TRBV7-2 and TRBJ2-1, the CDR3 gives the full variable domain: GAGVSQSPSNKVTEKGKDVELRCDPISGHTALYWYRQSLGQGLEFLIYFQGNSAPDKSGLPSDRFSAERTGGSVSTLTIQRTQQEDSAVYLCASIGSSYNEQFFGPGTRLTVL.

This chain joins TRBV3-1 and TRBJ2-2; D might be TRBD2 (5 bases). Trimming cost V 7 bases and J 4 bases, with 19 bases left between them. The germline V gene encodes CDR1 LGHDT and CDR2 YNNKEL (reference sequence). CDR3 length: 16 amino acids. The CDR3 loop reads CASTGLVGVGTGELFF. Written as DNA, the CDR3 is TGTGCCAGCACGGGCCTAGTGGGAGTGGGCACCGGGGAGCTGTTTTTT.

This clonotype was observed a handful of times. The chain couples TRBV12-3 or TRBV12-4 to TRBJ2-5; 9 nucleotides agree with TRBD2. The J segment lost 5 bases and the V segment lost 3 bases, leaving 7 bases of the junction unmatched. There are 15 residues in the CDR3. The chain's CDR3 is CASSFQGGGEETQYF. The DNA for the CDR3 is TGTGCCAGCAGTTTTCAGGGCGGGGGGGAGGAGACCCAGTACTTC.

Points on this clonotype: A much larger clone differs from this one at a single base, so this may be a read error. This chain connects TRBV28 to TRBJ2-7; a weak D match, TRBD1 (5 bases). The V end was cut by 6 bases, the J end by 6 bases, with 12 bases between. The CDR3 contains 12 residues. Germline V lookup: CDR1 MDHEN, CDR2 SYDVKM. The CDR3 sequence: CASSSGQREQYF. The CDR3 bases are TGTGCCAGCAGCTCAGGACAACGCGAGCAGTACTTC.

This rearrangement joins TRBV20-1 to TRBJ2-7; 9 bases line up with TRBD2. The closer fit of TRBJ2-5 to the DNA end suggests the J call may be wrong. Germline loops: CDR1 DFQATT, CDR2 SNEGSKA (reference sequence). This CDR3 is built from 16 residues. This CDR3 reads CSARDAGELAGETQYF. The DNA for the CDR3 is TGCAGTGCTAGAGATGCGGGAGAACTAGCGGGAGAGACCCAGTACTTC.

CDR3 residues: CSVAQGAAYEQYF. In DNA form, the CDR3 reads TGCAGCGTTGCGCAGGGGGCGGCCTACGAGCAGTACTTC. The V call is TRBV29-1, the J call TRBJ2-5; 8 bases are shared with TRBD1. The DNA end favors TRBJ2-7, so the J call may be wrong. Germline V lookup: CDR1 SQVTM, CDR2 ANQGSEA. The CDR3 runs 13 residues.

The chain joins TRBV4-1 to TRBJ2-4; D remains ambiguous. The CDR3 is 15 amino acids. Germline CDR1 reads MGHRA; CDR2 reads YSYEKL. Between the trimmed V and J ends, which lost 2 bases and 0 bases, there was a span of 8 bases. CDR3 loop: CASSQLWGAKNIQYF. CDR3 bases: TGCGCCAGCAGCCAATTATGGGGAGCCAAAAACATTCAGTACTTC.

Here the CDR3 reads CASSEQGEKLFF. The CDR3 nucleotides read TGTGCCAGCAGTGAACAGGGCGAAAAACTGTTTTTT. The J gene is TRBJ1-4, the V gene TRBV12-3 or TRBV12-4; TRBD1 is a possible D gene (6 bases). The CDR3 has 12 residues. The germline V and J ends were trimmed by 5 bases and 8 bases, with 9 bases remaining between them.

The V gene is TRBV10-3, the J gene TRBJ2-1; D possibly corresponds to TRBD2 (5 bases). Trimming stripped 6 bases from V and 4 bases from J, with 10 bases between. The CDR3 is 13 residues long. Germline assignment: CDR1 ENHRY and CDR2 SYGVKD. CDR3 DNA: TGTGCCATCAGCACCGCGGGTTACAATGAGCAGTTCTTC. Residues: CAISTAGYNEQFF.

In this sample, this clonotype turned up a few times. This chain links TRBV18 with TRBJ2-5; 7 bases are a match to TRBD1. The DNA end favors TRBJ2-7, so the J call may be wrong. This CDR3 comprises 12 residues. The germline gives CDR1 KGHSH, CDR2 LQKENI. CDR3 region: CASGTGANEQYF. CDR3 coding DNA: TGTGCCAGCGGTACAGGGGCTAACGAGCAGTACTTC.

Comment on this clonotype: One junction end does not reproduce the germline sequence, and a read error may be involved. The CDR3: CACSQSRGRNGYTF. Here the CDR3 DNA reads TGCGCCTGCAGCCAAAGCAGGGGGCGAAATGGCTACACCTTC. The rearrangement joins TRBV4-3 to TRBJ1-2; 8 nucleotides match TRBD1. The CDR3 extends over 14 amino acids. Germline V gene data show CDR1 as LGHNA and CDR2 as YSLEER.

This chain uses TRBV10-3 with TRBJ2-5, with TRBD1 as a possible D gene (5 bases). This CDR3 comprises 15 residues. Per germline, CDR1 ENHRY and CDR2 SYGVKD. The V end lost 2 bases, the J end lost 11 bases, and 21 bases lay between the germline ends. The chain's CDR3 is CAISEIGQGTNEQYF. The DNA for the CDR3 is TGTGCCATCAGTGAGATAGGGCAGGGTACCAATGAGCAGTACTTC.

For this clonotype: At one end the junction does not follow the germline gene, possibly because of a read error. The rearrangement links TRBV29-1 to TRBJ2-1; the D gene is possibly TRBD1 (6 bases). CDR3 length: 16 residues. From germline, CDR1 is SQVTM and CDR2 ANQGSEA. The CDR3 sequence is CSVVPRQDATYNEQFF. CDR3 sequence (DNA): TGCAGCGTTGTCCCACGACAGGACGCTACCTACAACGAGCAGTTCTTC.

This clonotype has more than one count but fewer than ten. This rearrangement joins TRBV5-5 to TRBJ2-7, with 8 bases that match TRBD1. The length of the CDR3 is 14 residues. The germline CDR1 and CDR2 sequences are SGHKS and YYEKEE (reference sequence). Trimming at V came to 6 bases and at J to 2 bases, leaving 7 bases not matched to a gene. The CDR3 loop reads CASNTGTGPYEQYF. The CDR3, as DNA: TGTGCCAGCAACACCGGGACAGGACCCTACGAGCAGTACTTC. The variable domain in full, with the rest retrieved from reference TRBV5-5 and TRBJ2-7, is DAGVTQSPTHLIKTRGQQVTLRCSPISGHKSVSWYQQVLGQGPQFIFQYYEKEERGRGNFPDRFSARQFPNYSSELNVNALLLGDSALYLCASNTGTGPYEQYFGPGTRLTVT.

In nucleotides, the CDR3 is TGTGCCAGCAGCTTTCGAGGCCCCGGGGGGCCTTCTTTAGATACGCAGTATTTT. It encodes CASSFRGPGGPSLDTQYF. The chain recombines TRBV28 with TRBJ2-3; the D gene is possibly TRBD2 (7 bases). In germline, CDR1 is MDHEN, CDR2 SYDVKM. The V end was cut by 6 bases, the J end by 5 bases, with 27 bases between. The CDR3 totals 18 residues.

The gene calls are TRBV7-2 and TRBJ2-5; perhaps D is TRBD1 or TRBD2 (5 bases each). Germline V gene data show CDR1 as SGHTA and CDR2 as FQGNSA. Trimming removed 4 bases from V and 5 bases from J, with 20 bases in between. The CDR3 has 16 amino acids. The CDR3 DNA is TGTGCCAGCAGCTCCGAGGGGTCCCTGGGGATGGAGACCCAGTACTTC. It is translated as CASSSEGSLGMETQYF.

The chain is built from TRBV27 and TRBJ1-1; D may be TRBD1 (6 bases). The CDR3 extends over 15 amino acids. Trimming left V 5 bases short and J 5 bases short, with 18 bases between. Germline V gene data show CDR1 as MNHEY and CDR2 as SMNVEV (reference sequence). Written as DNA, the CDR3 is TGTGCCAGCAGTCTCGGGCCCCGAGGGGGGACTGAAGCTTTCTTT. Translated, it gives CASSLGPRGGTEAFF.